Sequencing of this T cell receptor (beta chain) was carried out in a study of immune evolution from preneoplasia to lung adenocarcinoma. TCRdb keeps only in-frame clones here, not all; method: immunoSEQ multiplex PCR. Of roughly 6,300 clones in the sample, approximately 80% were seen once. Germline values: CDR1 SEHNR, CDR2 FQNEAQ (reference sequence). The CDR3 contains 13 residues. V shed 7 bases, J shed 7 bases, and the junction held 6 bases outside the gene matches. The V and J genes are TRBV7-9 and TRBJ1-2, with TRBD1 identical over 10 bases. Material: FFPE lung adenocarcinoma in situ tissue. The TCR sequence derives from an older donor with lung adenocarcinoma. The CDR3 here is CASTPGTGVGYTF. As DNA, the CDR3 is TGTGCCAGCACGCCCGGGACAGGGGTTGGCTACACCTTC.